The entry that follows covers one T cell receptor (beta chain) sequence. Deletions cut 3 bases from V and 1 base from J, with 15 bases between. Germline V gene sequence: CDR1 LNHDA, CDR2 SQIVND (reference sequence). The CDR3 consists of 16 residues. The sample is drawn from a study of Ad26.COV2.S vaccination and SARS-CoV-2 variants. The data were produced by immunoSEQ multiplex PCR, yet TCRdb's version contains in-frame clones alone and is incomplete. The sample contains 350,000 to 400,000 clones, about nine tenths of which appear only once. The treatment: 19 received Ad26.COV2.S at low or high dose, single or two shots; roughly 5 received placebo; per-sample allocation not given. Day 63 after the first injection of vaccine or placebo was the sampling time.

Sample: peripheral blood, taken in a trial of Ad26.COV2.S vaccine versus placebo. V usage is TRBV19 and J usage is TRBJ2-5; D is unclear. The clonotype was recovered from a person between 18 and 60 years old who received the Ad26.COV2.S COVID-19 vaccine or a placebo. The CDR3 is CASSIPGMDGQETQYF. CDR3 DNA: TGTGCCAGTAGTATCCCCGGAATGGACGGCCAAGAGACCCAGTACTTC.